This TCR beta chain was sequenced for a study of T cells in Graves' hyperthyroidism and ophthalmopathy. The source material, RNA transcripts, was used to amplify TCR beta CDR3 regions. With the HTBI primer set, the TCR CDR3 went through a first round of RT-PCR. TCRdb re-called the multiplex PCR reads through MiXCR, storing one row per CDR3 protein. The sample holds around 800,000 distinct CDR3 sequences; 35% to 40% are singletons and the top ten take around 10%. The CDR3 has 13 residues. Germline V gene data show CDR1 as SGHTA and CDR2 as FQGNSA. Deletions cut 1 base from V and 7 bases from J, with 11 bases between.

The sample taken for sequencing was blood. This clonotype was obtained from a man aged 18 to 30 with Graves' hyperthyroidism. The chain uses TRBV7-2 and TRBJ2-7, with D unresolved. The CDR3 loop reads CASSLVSRAEQYF. Here the CDR3 DNA reads TGTGCCAGCAGCTTAGTTTCCAGAGCTGAGCAGTACTTC.